The next 24 T cell receptor beta chains were all read from a single sample in a study of vaccination effects on CD4 cells after COVID-19. Method: immunoSEQ multiplex PCR; TCRdb's copy keeps in-frame clones and lacks some. The data contain 70,000 to 75,000 clones, around 77% of them singletons. Cultured cells yielded isolated CD4+ T cells after around 9 days. These TCRs' antigens remain unknown. The sequences come from CD4+ T cells from PBMCs cultured without peptide, collected before COVID-19 vaccination. Receptors were obtained from a human donor who received a COVID-19 vaccine.

The table lists this clone with a count of one. The chain combines TRBV12-5 with TRBJ2-1; 10 bases fit TRBD2. Germline values: CDR1 LGHNT, CDR2 FRNRAP. This CDR3 is 16 amino acids long. Unmatched junction bases numbered 6, after V lost 4 bases and J lost 3 bases. The CDR3: CASGSVAGGLYNEQFF. Here the CDR3 DNA reads TGTGCTAGTGGTTCCGTAGCGGGGGGCCTCTACAATGAGCAGTTCTTC.

The chain recombines TRBV6-5 with TRBJ2-5; D is possibly TRBD1 (5 bases). The germline V gene has CDR1 MNHEY and CDR2 SVGAGI. Trimming cost V 2 bases and J 4 bases, with 14 bases left between them. The CDR3 runs 15 residues. The DNA of the CDR3 is TGTGCCAGCAGTTACACAGCAGGGTCGGGAGAGACCCAGTACTTC. Translated: CASSYTAGSGETQYF.

J is TRBJ2-3 and V is TRBV7-9; the D is unclear. Germline V gene sequence: CDR1 SEHNR, CDR2 FQNEAQ (reference sequence). The V end lost 6 bases, the J end lost 6 bases, and 19 bases lay between the germline ends. The CDR3 is 15 amino acids. Here the CDR3 reads CASSGSGRGADTQYF. Here the CDR3 DNA reads TGTGCCAGCAGTGGTTCGGGTCGCGGTGCGGATACGCAGTATTTT. Based on the CDR3 plus reference TRBV7-9 and TRBJ2-3, the full variable domain is DTGVSQNPRHKITKRGQNVTFRCDPISEHNRLYWYRQTLGQGPEFLTYFQNEAQLEKSRLLSDRFSAERPKGSFSTLEIQRTEQGDSAMYLCASSGSGRGADTQYFGPGTRLTVL.

This clone was recorded once. V is TRBV4-3 and J is TRBJ2-1, with 8 bases matching TRBD2. Germline assignment: CDR1 LGHNA and CDR2 YSLEER. V was pared by 4 bases and J by 0 bases, with 8 bases of the junction left unmatched. CDR3 length equals 17 residues. The CDR3 coding sequence is TGCGCCAGCAGCCGCGTGCCGGGGGGGAGCTCCTACAATGAGCAGTTCTTC. Protein: CASSRVPGGSSYNEQFF.

The J gene is TRBJ2-2, the V gene TRBV3-1 (or the pseudogene TRBV3-2); the D gene could be TRBD1 or TRBD2 (5 bases each). The germline V and J ends were trimmed by 3 bases and 3 bases, with 11 bases remaining between them. In germline, CDR1 is LGHDT, CDR2 YNNKEL (reference sequence). The CDR3 loop spans 15 amino acids. In DNA, the CDR3 is TGTGCCAGCAGCCATCGGGGCCGCGACACCGGGGAGCTGTTTTTT. This gives the protein CASSHRGRDTGELFF.

This clone was observed a single time. The CDR3 bases are TGTGCCACCAGTGATTTTGGGGGCCCTAACACAGATACGCAGTATTTT. Its protein product is CATSDFGGPNTDTQYF. The chain uses TRBV24-1 and TRBJ2-3, with D possibly being TRBD1 (6 bases). Germline CDR1 KGHDR, CDR2 SFDVKD. V was trimmed by 1 base and J by 2 bases, leaving 12 bases between them. This CDR3 has 16 residues.

V usage is TRBV5-1 and J usage is TRBJ2-5, with 9 bases matching TRBD1. CDR3 length equals 15 residues. CDR1 and CDR2 from the germline V gene are SGHRS and YFSETQ. V dropped 7 bases and J dropped 5; count of bases not matched to a gene: 12. CDR3 DNA: TGCGCCAGCGCAGTAGGACAGGGGTACGGTGAGACCCAGTACTTC. Protein sequence: CASAVGQGYGETQYF.

This chain joins TRBV7-2 and TRBJ2-6; the D is unclear. The CDR3 sequence is 16 residues long. Trimming pared 5 bases from V and 1 base from J, leaving 12 bases between. CDR1 and CDR2 (germline): SGHTA, FQGNSA. The CDR3 sequence: CASSPLTASGANVLTF. The DNA for the CDR3 is TGTGCCAGCAGCCCACTTACAGCTTCTGGGGCCAACGTCCTGACTTTC. The variable domain in full, completed from reference TRBV7-2 and TRBJ2-6, reads GAGVSQSPSNKVTEKGKDVELRCDPISGHTALYWYRQSLGQGLEFLIYFQGNSAPDKSGLPSDRFSAERTGGSVSTLTIQRTQQEDSAVYLCASSPLTASGANVLTFGAGSRLTVL.

This sequence joins TRBV11-2 and TRBJ1-2; D gene ambiguous. Germline V gene sequence: CDR1 SGHAT, CDR2 FQNNGV. This CDR3 contains 13 residues. Between the trimmed V and J ends, which lost 1 base and 8 bases, there was a span of 11 bases. The chain's CDR3 is CASSLGGMGGYTF. The CDR3 DNA reads as TGTGCCAGCAGCTTAGGCGGGATGGGGGGCTACACCTTC.

The chain couples TRBV11-2 to TRBJ2-3, with D uncertain. The CDR3 extends over 16 amino acids. Germline V gives CDR1 SGHAT, CDR2 FQNNGV. V lost 5 bases to trimming and J lost 5 bases, with 20 bases between them. The CDR3 loop reads CASSRQAVVFGDTQYF. The CDR3 DNA sequence: TGTGCCAGCAGCCGGCAGGCAGTAGTGTTCGGAGATACGCAGTATTTT.

A few counts support this clone. The chain uses TRBV24-1 and TRBJ2-3, with TRBD2 identical over 14 bases. This CDR3 contains 18 residues. Losses at the gene ends were 5 bases for V and 8 bases for J; bases not matched to a gene: 14. The germline gives CDR1 KGHDR, CDR2 SFDVKD. CDR3: CATSGAPGLAGVPGTQYF. The CDR3 region has the DNA TGTGCCACCAGTGGGGCCCCGGGACTAGCGGGGGTACCAGGTACGCAGTATTTT.

This chain links TRBV3-1 (or the pseudogene TRBV3-2) with TRBJ2-3, with 14 positions matching TRBD2. CDR3 length: 17 amino acids. Germline loops: CDR1 LGHDT, CDR2 YNNKEL (reference sequence). Trimming took 1 base from V and 5 from J; bases not matched to a gene: 5. The CDR3, as DNA: TGTGCCAGCAGCCAAGGACTAGCGGGGGGGCATGGAGATACGCAGTATTTT. It codes for CASSQGLAGGHGDTQYF.

This clone was seen more than once but under ten times. The chain uses TRBV6-5 and TRBJ1-3; D not resolved. Germline loops: CDR1 MNHEY, CDR2 SVGAGI. The CDR3 sequence is 13 residues long. Trimming left V 7 bases short and J 3 bases short, with 10 bases between. The CDR3 loop reads CASMTISGNTIYF. The CDR3 DNA reads as TGTGCCAGCATGACGATAAGTGGAAACACCATATATTTT.

The rearrangement uses TRBV7-9 and TRBJ1-4; no clear D. The germline gives CDR1 SEHNR, CDR2 FQNEAQ (reference sequence). CDR3 length equals 16 residues. V shed 2 bases and J shed 3 bases, with 13 bases lying between them. The CDR3 sequence: CASSLIKTGPNEKLFF. CDR3 in DNA: TGTGCCAGCAGCTTAATAAAGACGGGCCCTAATGAAAAACTGTTTTTT.

J is TRBJ2-7 and V is TRBV2; 7 bases agree with TRBD1. After removal of 6 bases from V and 3 bases from J, the junction contained 5 bases not matched to a gene. Germline CDR1 is SNHLY and CDR2 is FYNNEI. This CDR3 comprises 13 residues. The CDR3 sequence is CASSRDSNYEQYV. In DNA form, the CDR3 reads TGTGCCAGCAGCCGGGACAGCAACTACGAGCAGTACGTC.

CDR3 region: CASSLPGTGRDGYTF. As DNA, the CDR3 is TGTGCCAGCAGTCTCCCCGGGACAGGGAGGGATGGCTACACCTTC. The chain joins TRBV6-6 to TRBJ1-2; 9 nucleotides align to TRBD1. V lost 5 bases, J lost 6 bases, and 10 bases stayed unmatched. Germline V gene lookup returns CDR1 MNHNY and CDR2 SVGAGI (reference sequence). This CDR3 has 15 amino acids.

The chain joins TRBV5-3 to TRBJ1-5; TRBD1 agrees at 10 bases. TRBV5-3 is placed among ORFs of uncertain function. J lost 5 bases, V lost 1 base, and 12 bases had no gene match. The CDR3 extends over 18 amino acids. The CDR3 sequence is CARSLIWTGGCQHQPQHF. The CDR3 DNA reads TGTGCCAGAAGCTTGATTTGGACAGGGGGTTGTCAGCATCAGCCCCAGCATTTT.

CDR3: CASSIADGYTF. As DNA, the CDR3 is TGTGCCAGTAGTATCGCGGATGGCTACACCTTC. The rearrangement links TRBV19 to TRBJ1-2, with D uncertain. The CDR3 consists of 11 residues. Germline CDR1 reads LNHDA; CDR2 reads SQIVND (reference sequence). With 3 bases removed from V and 6 bases from J, the gap between germline ends came to 5 bases.

The V and J genes are TRBV6-4 and TRBJ1-2; TRBD1 might be the D (6 bases). CDR1 is MRHNA and CDR2 is SNTAGT in the germline V gene. The CDR3 covers 15 residues. The V end lost 6 bases, the J end lost 4 bases, and 18 bases lay between the germline ends. The CDR3 is CASRPSFGGSYGYTF. Written as DNA, the CDR3 is TGTGCCAGCAGACCCTCTTTCGGGGGCAGCTATGGCTACACCTTC.

The gene calls are TRBV10-3 and TRBJ1-5, with D perhaps matching TRBD1 (6 bases). CDR1 and CDR2 (germline): ENHRY, SYGVKD. The CDR3 runs to 14 residues. Trimming removed 2 bases at V and 5 bases at J, with 10 bases between. CDR3 sequence reads: CAISETGTYQPQHF. In nucleotides, the CDR3 is TGTGCCATCAGTGAGACTGGGACATATCAGCCCCAGCATTTT.

This chain uses TRBV6-6 with TRBJ1-4; 7 nucleotides match TRBD1. This CDR3 has 15 residues. V shed 5 bases, J shed 6 bases, and the junction held 9 bases outside the gene matches. The V gene's germline CDR1 is MNHNY and CDR2 SVGAGI (reference sequence). The CDR3 coding sequence is TGTGCCAGCAGTCTACAGACAGGGTCGTATGAAAAACTGTTTTTT. It yields the protein CASSLQTGSYEKLFF.

This chain uses TRBV5-4 with TRBJ2-3; D gene unclear. This CDR3 has 15 amino acids. The V end was cut by 5 bases, the J end by 2 bases, with 15 bases between. CDR1 is SGHNT, CDR2 YYREEE, per germline (reference sequence). In DNA, the CDR3 is TGTGCCAGCAGTTTAAACTCTAGGTTCACAGATACGCAGTATTTT. This encodes CASSLNSRFTDTQYF. Combining the CDR3 with reference TRBV5-4 and TRBJ2-3 gives the whole variable domain ETGVTQSPTHLIKTRGQQVTLRCSSQSGHNTVSWYQQALGQGPQFIFQYYREEENGRGNFPPRFSGLQFPNYSSELNVNALELDDSALYLCASSLNSRFTDTQYFGPGTRLTVL.

V usage is TRBV28 and J usage is TRBJ2-2; D remains ambiguous. Trimming took off 3 bases at V and 1 base at J, with 6 bases between the two ends. The germline V gene has CDR1 MDHEN and CDR2 SYDVKM. The CDR3 runs 14 residues. The CDR3 bases are TGTGCCAGCAGTTTGGGTGGGAACACCGGGGAGCTGTTTTTT. Its translation: CASSLGGNTGELFF.

The V call is TRBV12-3 or TRBV12-4, the J call TRBJ1-2, with D possibly TRBD1 on 6 matching bases. Trimming stripped 3 bases from V and 8 bases from J, with 13 bases between. The CDR3 runs to 13 residues. CDR3 in amino acids: CASSFRGEEGYTF. In DNA, the CDR3 is TGTGCCAGCAGTTTCAGGGGCGAGGAAGGCTACACCTTC.